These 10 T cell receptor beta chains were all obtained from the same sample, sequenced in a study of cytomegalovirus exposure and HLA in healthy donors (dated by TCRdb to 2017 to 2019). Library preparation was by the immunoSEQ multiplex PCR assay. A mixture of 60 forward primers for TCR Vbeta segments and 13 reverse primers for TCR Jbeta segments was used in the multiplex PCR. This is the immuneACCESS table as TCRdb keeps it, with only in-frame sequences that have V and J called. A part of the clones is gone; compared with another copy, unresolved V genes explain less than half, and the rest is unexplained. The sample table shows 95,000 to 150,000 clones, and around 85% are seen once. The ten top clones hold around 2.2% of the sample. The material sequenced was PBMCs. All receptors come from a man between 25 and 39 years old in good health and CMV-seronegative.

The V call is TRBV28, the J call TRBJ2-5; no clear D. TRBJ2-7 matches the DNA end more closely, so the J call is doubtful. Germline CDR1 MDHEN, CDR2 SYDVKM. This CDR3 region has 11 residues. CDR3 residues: CASPSRNEQYF. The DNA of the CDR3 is TGTGCCAGTCCCTCGAGGAACGAGCAGTACTTC.

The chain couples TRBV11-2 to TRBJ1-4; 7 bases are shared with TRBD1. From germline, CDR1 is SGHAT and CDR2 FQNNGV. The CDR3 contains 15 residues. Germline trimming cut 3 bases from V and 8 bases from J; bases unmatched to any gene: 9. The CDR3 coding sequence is TGTGCCAGCAGCTTCGGAAGGGGGCTTGAGGAAAAACTGTTTTTT. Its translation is CASSFGRGLEEKLFF.

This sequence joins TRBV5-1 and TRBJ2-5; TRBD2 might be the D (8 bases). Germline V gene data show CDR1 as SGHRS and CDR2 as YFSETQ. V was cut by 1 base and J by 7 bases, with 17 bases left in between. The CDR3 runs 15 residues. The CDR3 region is CASSLRDSGSGTQYF. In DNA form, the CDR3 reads TGCGCCAGCAGCTTGCGGGACAGCGGGAGTGGGACCCAGTACTTC.

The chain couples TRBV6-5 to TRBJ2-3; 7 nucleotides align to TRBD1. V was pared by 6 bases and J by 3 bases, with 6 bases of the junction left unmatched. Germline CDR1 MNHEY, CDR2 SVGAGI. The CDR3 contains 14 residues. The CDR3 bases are TGTGCCAGCAGCCGACAGGGCCGGACAGATACGCAGTATTTT. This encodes CASSRQGRTDTQYF.

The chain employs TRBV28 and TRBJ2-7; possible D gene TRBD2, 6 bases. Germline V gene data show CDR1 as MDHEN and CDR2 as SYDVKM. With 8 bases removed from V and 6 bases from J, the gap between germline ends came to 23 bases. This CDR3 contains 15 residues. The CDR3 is CASGLTGGIRGEQYF. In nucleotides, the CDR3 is TGTGCCAGCGGACTCACCGGGGGTATCAGAGGCGAGCAGTACTTC.

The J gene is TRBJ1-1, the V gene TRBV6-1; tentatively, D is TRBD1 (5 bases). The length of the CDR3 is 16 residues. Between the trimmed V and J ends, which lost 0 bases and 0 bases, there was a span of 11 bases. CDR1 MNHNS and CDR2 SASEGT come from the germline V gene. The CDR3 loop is CASSEAHGHMNTEAFF. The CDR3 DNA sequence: TGTGCCAGCAGTGAAGCCCACGGACATATGAACACTGAAGCTTTCTTT.

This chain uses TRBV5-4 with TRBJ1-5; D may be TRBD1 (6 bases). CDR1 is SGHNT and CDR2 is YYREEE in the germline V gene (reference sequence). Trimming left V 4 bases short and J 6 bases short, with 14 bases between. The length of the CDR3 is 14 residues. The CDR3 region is CASSLQGVGQPQHF. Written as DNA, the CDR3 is TGTGCCAGCAGCCTACAGGGCGTGGGTCAGCCCCAGCATTTT.

CDR3 in amino acids: CASSGGSGKGNTIYF. Here the CDR3 DNA reads TGTGCCAGCAGCGGGGGGTCAGGAAAAGGAAACACCATATATTTT. This chain joins TRBV5-5 and TRBJ1-3; TRBD1 is a possible D gene (5 bases). Germline CDR1 is SGHKS and CDR2 is YYEKEE (reference sequence). V was trimmed by 4 bases and J by 4 bases, leaving 15 bases between them. There are 15 residues in the CDR3.

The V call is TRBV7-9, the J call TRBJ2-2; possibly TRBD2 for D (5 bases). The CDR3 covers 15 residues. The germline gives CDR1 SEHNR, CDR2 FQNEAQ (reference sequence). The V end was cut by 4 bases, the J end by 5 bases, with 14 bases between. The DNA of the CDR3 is TGTGCCAGCAGCTCCACCGGGGATGGAACCGGGGAGCTGTTTTTT. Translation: CASSSTGDGTGELFF.

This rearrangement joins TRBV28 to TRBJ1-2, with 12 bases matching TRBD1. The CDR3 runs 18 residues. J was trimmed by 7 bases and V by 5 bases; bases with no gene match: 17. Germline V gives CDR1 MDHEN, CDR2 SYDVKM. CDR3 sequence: CASSPRDRGLGVLGGYTF. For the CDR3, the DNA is TGTGCCAGCAGTCCCCGGGACAGGGGGCTTGGGGTCTTGGGTGGCTACACCTTC.